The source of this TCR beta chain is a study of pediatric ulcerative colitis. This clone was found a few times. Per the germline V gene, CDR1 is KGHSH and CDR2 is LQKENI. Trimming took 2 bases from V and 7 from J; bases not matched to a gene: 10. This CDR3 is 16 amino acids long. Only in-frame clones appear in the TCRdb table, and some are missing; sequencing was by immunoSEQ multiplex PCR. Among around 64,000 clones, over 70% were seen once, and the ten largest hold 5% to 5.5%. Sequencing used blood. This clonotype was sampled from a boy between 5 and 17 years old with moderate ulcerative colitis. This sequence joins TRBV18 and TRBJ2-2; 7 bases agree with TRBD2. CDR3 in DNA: TGTGCCAGCTCACCAAGGGCTAGCGGCGGAATCGGGGAGCTGTTTTTT. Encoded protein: CASSPRASGGIGELFF.